This TCR beta chain was obtained from a study of cytomegalovirus exposure and HLA in healthy donors. Whole-study results and caveats: Earlier analysis looked at TCR beta V segments, and most were productive about 87% or about 30% of the time. In a later analysis, a genetic analysis reported fewer productive-TCR N-insertions in an Asian-associated ancestry cluster than the cohort average. A later analysis found TCR association rates differed by HLA locus, highest for DRB1 and lowest for HLA-C. Later analysis indicated greater clonal expansion among HLA-associated TCR beta chains than among equally common other chains.

The PCR made use of 60 Vbeta and 13 Jbeta primers. Generated by immunoSEQ multiplex PCR, the TCRdb table keeps only in-frame clones and is missing some. The sample shows some 190,000 clones, 70% to 75% of them seen only once. The CDR3 covers 13 residues. Germline lookup yields CDR1 MNHEY and CDR2 SVGAGI. The V gene lost 10 bases and the J gene lost 2 bases, with 12 bases spanning the gap. A word on this clone: The antigen is unknown.

The chain recombines TRBV6-5 with TRBJ1-5; D is possibly TRBD1 (5 bases). Sequencing was carried out using PBMCs. The sequence was obtained from a woman aged 25 to 39 in good health and CMV-seropositive. CDR3 region: CATSRGGNQPQHF. The CDR3, as DNA: TGTGCCACCTCGCGGGGCGGCAATCAGCCCCAGCATTTT.